This TCR beta chain stems from a study of blood T cell repertoires in COVID-19. The overall study: Italy, Spain and the United States were the sources of the convalescent and acute COVID-19 samples. Sample material is recorded as cDNA or gDNA derived from T cells, B-cell-depleted T cells, or PBMCs.

This clone was seen a handful of times. The CDR3 loop spans 16 amino acids. V shed 2 bases, J shed 0 bases, and the junction held 2 bases outside the gene matches. The germline gives CDR1 SGHDT, CDR2 YYEEEE. Methods used by the authors: Quantification of nucleated cells was approximated via reference gene primer amplification. The data were produced by immunoSEQ multiplex PCR, yet TCRdb's version contains in-frame clones alone and is incomplete. Clone size and the V and J calls come from that table; the DNA yielded D and trimming. The sample includes 200,000 to 250,000 clones, around three quarters seen only once; the top ten take around 6%.

The chain is built from TRBV5-6 and TRBJ1-6; TRBD1 matches 7 bases. The receptor's source is a woman aged 70-85 years with acute or convalescent COVID-19. Sample: peripheral blood. CDR3 loop: CASSLGGSSYNSPLHF. CDR3 coding DNA: TGTGCCAGCAGCTTAGGGGGCAGCTCCTATAATTCACCCCTCCACTTT.